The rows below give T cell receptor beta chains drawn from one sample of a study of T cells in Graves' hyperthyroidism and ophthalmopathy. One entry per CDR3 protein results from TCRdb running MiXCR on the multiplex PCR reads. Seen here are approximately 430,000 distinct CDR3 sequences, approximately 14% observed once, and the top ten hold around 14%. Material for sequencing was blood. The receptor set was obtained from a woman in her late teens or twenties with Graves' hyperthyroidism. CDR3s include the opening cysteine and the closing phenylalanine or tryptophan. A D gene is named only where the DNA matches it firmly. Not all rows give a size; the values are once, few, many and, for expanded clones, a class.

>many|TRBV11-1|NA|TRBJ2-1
TGTGCCAGCAGCGCAACGGGACGGTTTGAGCAGTTCTTC
CASSATGRFEQFF
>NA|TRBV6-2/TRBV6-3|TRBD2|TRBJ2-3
TGTGCCAGCAGTTGGCCGGGACTAGTGACTCGGGATACGCAGTATTTT
CASSWPGLVTRDTQYF
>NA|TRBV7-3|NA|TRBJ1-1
TGTGCCAGCAGCTTAATGGGGGGAATGAACACTGAAGCTTTCTTT
CASSLMGGMNTEAFF
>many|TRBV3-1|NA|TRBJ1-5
TGTGCCAGCAGCCAAGATAGTGGTAGCAATCAGCCCCAGCATTTT
CASSQDSGSNQPQHF
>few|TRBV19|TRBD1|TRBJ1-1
TGTGCCAGCAGACAGGGACCTGAAGCTTTCTTT
CASRQGPEAFF
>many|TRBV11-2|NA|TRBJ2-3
TGTGCCAGCAGCTTAGGGGGGGGCGCTGGGGATACGCAGTATTTT
CASSLGGGAGDTQYF
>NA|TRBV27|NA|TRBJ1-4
TGTGCCAGCAGCCATAACGTTGCTAATGAAAAACTGTTTTTT
CASSHNVANEKLFF
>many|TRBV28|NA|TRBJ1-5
TGTGCCAGCAGTCGCGATAATTGGGGACAAGACAATCAGCCCCAGCATTTT
CASSRDNWGQDNQPQHF
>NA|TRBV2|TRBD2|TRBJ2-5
TGTGCCAGCAGTAATAGCGGGTGGCAGTTCCAAGAGACCCAGTACTTC
CASSNSGWQFQETQYF
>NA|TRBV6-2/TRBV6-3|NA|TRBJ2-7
TGTGCCAGCAGTTACTCGAGAGTGGGCTCCGAGCAGTACTTC
CASSYSRVGSEQYF
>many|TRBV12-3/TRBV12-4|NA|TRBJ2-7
TGTGCCAGCAGTCTCTTTGGACCTTACTACGAGCAGTACTTC
CASSLFGPYYEQYF
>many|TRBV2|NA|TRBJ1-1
TGTGCCAGCAGTGAAGCGTTAGTTATGAACACTGAAGCTTTCTTT
CASSEALVMNTEAFF
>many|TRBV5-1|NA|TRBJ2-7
TGCGCCAGCAGCCCTGTAGGGGGGGGTGCCTACGAGCAGTACTTC
CASSPVGGGAYEQYF
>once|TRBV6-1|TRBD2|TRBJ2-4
TGTGCCAGCAGTGAGAGCGGGGGGGCCCGGAGCGGCATTCAGTACTTC
CASSESGGARSGIQYF
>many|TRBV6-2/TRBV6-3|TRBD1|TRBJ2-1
TGTGCCAGCAGTTACACGGGACAGGCCTACAATGAGCAGTTCTTC
CASSYTGQAYNEQFF
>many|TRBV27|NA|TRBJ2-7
TGTGCCAGCAGTTTATCGACCAGGTATCGATACGAGCAGTACTTC
CASSLSTRYRYEQYF
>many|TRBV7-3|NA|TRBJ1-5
TGTGCCAGCAGCTTCCAGGACAGCCGGCAGCCCCAGCATTTT
CASSFQDSRQPQHF
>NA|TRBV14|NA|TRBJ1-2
TGTGCCAGCAGCCAAGGAATAATTACAGGGACTCACACCTTC
CASSQGIITGTHTF
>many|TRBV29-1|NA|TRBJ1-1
TGCAGCGTTGATAAGGAAAACACTGAAGCTTTCTTT
CSVDKENTEAFF
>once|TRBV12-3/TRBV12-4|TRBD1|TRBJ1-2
TGTGCCAGCGGGGGGGACAGGGCTTATGGCTACACCTTC
CASGGDRAYGYTF
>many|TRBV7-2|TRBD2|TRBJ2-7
TGTGCCAGCAGCCCGACTAGCGGGAGAGGTCACGACGAGCAGTACTTC
CASSPTSGRGHDEQYF
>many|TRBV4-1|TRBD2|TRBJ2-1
TGCGCCAGCAGCCAAGAGGCGGGAGGGCCGGGTGAGCAGTTCTTC
CASSQEAGGPGEQFF
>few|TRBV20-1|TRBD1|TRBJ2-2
TGCAGTGCTAGAGAGACAGGGGGCCAGGCCGGGGAGCTGTTTTTT
CSARETGGQAGELFF
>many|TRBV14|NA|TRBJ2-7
TGTGCCAGCAGCCAACGGCGATACGAGCAGTACTTC
CASSQRRYEQYF
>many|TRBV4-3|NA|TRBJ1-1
TGCGCCAGCAGCCAAGATCGGAGTGGGGCAGACGAAGCTTTCTTT
CASSQDRSGADEAFF
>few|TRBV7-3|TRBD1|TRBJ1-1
TGTGCCAGCAGTCCCACAGGGGCCGCTGAAGCTTTCTTT
CASSPTGAAEAFF
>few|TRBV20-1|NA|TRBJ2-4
TGCAGTGCTAGATATGGGGTACTTTCGGCCAAAAACATTCAGTACTTC
CSARYGVLSAKNIQYF
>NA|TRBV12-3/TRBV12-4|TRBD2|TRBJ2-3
TGTGCCAGCGGTTTCTGGGGACTAGCGAGGACAGATACGCAGTATTTT
CASGFWGLARTDTQYF
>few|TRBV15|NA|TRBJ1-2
TGTGCCACCAGCAGAGATTTGGGCGCAGCTGGCTACACCTTC
CATSRDLGAAGYTF
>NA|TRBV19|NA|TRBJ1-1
TGTGCCAGTAGTATGGCCCCCTTGACAGAGTACACTGAAGCTTTCTTT
CASSMAPLTEYTEAFF
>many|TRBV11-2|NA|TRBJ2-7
TGTGCCAGCAGCTTAGTACAGGGAAGGGGCGAGCAGTACTTC
CASSLVQGRGEQYF
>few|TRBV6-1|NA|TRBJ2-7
TGTGCCAGCAGTGAAGGGAGGGGGAACACCTACGAGCAGTACTTC
CASSEGRGNTYEQYF